These T cell receptor beta chains were read from a single sample in a study of cytomegalovirus exposure and HLA in healthy donors. TCRdb's copy holds only in-frame clones and misses some; the assay was immunoSEQ multiplex PCR. The data hold about 150,000 clones, with roughly 80% observed a single time. The source material was PBMCs. These receptors all come from a woman aged 45-60 years in good health and CMV-seropositive. The conserved cysteine and the conserved F or W are not part of the CDR3 here.

j_call: TRBJ2-1
cdr3_length: 11
v_call: TRBV19
cdr3_aa: ASLGQAYTEQF

j_call: TRBJ2-1
cdr3_length: 12
v_call: TRBV5-1
cdr3_aa: ASGRENAYNEQF

j_call: TRBJ2-7
cdr3_length: 13
v_call: TRBV19
cdr3_aa: ASSPSGGSSYEQY

j_call: TRBJ2-3
cdr3_length: 11
v_call: TRBV6-6
cdr3_aa: ATLAGGTDTQY

j_call: TRBJ2-2
cdr3_length: 10
v_call: TRBV2
cdr3_aa: ASNQGPGELF

j_call: TRBJ2-2
cdr3_length: 15
v_call: TRBV7-9
cdr3_aa: ASSSSPREANTGELF

j_call: TRBJ2-5
cdr3_length: 11
v_call: TRBV7-2
cdr3_aa: ASSLARGETQY

j_call: TRBJ2-2
cdr3_length: 13
v_call: TRBV6-1
cdr3_aa: ASSAGLAGVGELF

j_call: TRBJ1-4
cdr3_length: 13
v_call: TRBV6-1
cdr3_aa: ASSERGRPNEKLF

j_call: TRBJ2-7
cdr3_length: 11
v_call: TRBV7-2
cdr3_aa: ASSPGTGYEQY

j_call: TRBJ2-1
cdr3_length: 14
v_call: TRBV7-2
cdr3_aa: ASSLVGWGEHNEQF

j_call: TRBJ2-7
cdr3_length: 13
v_call: TRBV7-2
cdr3_aa: ASSLLGQGVYEQY

j_call: TRBJ2-1
cdr3_length: 10
v_call: TRBV30
cdr3_aa: AWAGTGVEQF

j_call: TRBJ2-1
cdr3_length: 13
v_call: TRBV4-1
cdr3_aa: ASSPTPGQSYEQF

j_call: TRBJ2-1
cdr3_length: 13
v_call: TRBV6-5
cdr3_aa: ASSYELAGAGEQF

j_call: TRBJ2-1
cdr3_length: 12
v_call: TRBV7-2
cdr3_aa: ASSPGALSMGQF

j_call: TRBJ2-3
cdr3_length: 11
v_call: TRBV30
cdr3_aa: ACSRGGTDTQY

j_call: TRBJ2-7
cdr3_length: 11
v_call: TRBV11-2
cdr3_aa: ASSGGGQYEQY

j_call: TRBJ2-7
cdr3_length: 9
v_call: TRBV20-1
cdr3_aa: SAEQGREQY

j_call: TRBJ2-1
cdr3_length: 14
v_call: TRBV7-9
cdr3_aa: ASSLGFSGGLNEQF

j_call: TRBJ2-1
cdr3_length: 14
v_call: TRBV7-9
cdr3_aa: SSSLEGETSYNEQF

j_call: TRBJ2-1
cdr3_length: 13
v_call: TRBV19
cdr3_aa: ASSITGTSVNEQF

j_call: TRBJ1-2
cdr3_length: 12
v_call: TRBV7-9
cdr3_aa: ASSLEGEGAGYT

j_call: TRBJ2-1
cdr3_length: 11
v_call: TRBV19
cdr3_aa: ASSITGSDEQF

j_call: TRBJ1-2
cdr3_length: 13
v_call: TRBV27
cdr3_aa: ASRSNPGQGSGYT

j_call: TRBJ1-4
cdr3_length: 13
v_call: TRBV28
cdr3_aa: ASSFEGRGNEKLF

j_call: TRBJ2-3
cdr3_length: 13
v_call: TRBV7-9
cdr3_aa: ASSSSGGRTDTQY

j_call: TRBJ2-7
cdr3_length: 14
v_call: TRBV27
cdr3_aa: ASSLKGTSAPYEQY

j_call: TRBJ1-1
cdr3_length: 11
v_call: TRBV9
cdr3_aa: ASSPSGGTEAF

j_call: TRBJ1-3
cdr3_length: 14
v_call: TRBV27
cdr3_aa: ASRPGTGSLPNTIY

j_call: TRBJ2-3
cdr3_length: 16
v_call: TRBV7-6
cdr3_aa: ASSRGARAERWADTQY

j_call: TRBJ1-1
cdr3_length: 14
v_call: TRBV6-1
cdr3_aa: ASSDLSGLRGDRAF

j_call: TRBJ1-4
cdr3_length: 12
v_call: TRBV6-1
cdr3_aa: ASRVTGLSEKLF

j_call: TRBJ1-5
cdr3_length: 11
v_call: TRBV19
cdr3_aa: ASSTGLYQPQH

j_call: TRBJ2-2
cdr3_length: 12
v_call: TRBV6-7
cdr3_aa: ASRNLQGSGELF

j_call: TRBJ1-1
cdr3_length: 15
v_call: TRBV7-9
cdr3_aa: ASSFLSKSLANTEAF

j_call: TRBJ2-1
cdr3_length: 11
v_call: TRBV29-1
cdr3_aa: SVLGRGGNEQF

j_call: TRBJ1-2
cdr3_length: 13
v_call: TRBV7-9
cdr3_aa: ASSLQGGYDYGYT

j_call: TRBJ1-1
cdr3_length: 9
v_call: TRBV20-1
cdr3_aa: SARPGSRAF

j_call: TRBJ1-1
cdr3_length: 14
v_call: TRBV19
cdr3_aa: ASSPQGKSMNTEAF

j_call: TRBJ1-3
cdr3_length: 13
v_call: TRBV13
cdr3_aa: ASSSMGASGNTIY

j_call: TRBJ2-3
cdr3_length: 16
v_call: TRBV5-6
cdr3_aa: ASSLESWADSSTDTQY

j_call: TRBJ2-3
cdr3_length: 12
v_call: TRBV5-1
cdr3_aa: ASSRPTAGDTQY

j_call: TRBJ1-2
cdr3_length: 9
v_call: TRBV29-1
cdr3_aa: SVEGQYGYT

j_call: TRBJ1-2
cdr3_length: 13
v_call: TRBV4-1
cdr3_aa: ASSQVTTSSGGYT

j_call: TRBJ2-1
cdr3_length: 14
v_call: TRBV5-1
cdr3_aa: ASSSSGGFSYNEQF

j_call: TRBJ2-7
cdr3_length: 15
v_call: TRBV29-1
cdr3_aa: SVEGGQGGGASYEQY

j_call: TRBJ1-1
cdr3_length: 12
v_call: TRBV7-9
cdr3_aa: ASSLGRMNTEAF

j_call: TRBJ2-2
cdr3_length: 13
v_call: TRBV6-1
cdr3_aa: ASSDRAWGTGELF

j_call: TRBJ2-3
cdr3_length: 12
v_call: TRBV5-4
cdr3_aa: ASSLGQDLDTQY

j_call: TRBJ2-3
cdr3_length: 13
v_call: TRBV5-1
cdr3_aa: ASSGDTRDTDTQY

j_call: TRBJ2-3
cdr3_length: 13
v_call: TRBV5-1
cdr3_aa: ASSLAQTSTDTQY

j_call: TRBJ1-1
cdr3_length: 13
v_call: TRBV7-9
cdr3_aa: ASSLEIGSGTEAF

j_call: TRBJ2-1
cdr3_length: 12
v_call: TRBV30
cdr3_aa: AWSGGLPNNEQF

j_call: TRBJ2-7
cdr3_length: 12
v_call: TRBV5-5
cdr3_aa: ASSLVTGGYEQY

j_call: TRBJ2-2
cdr3_length: 16
v_call: TRBV18
cdr3_aa: ASSPQLAGRTNTGELF

j_call: TRBJ2-1
cdr3_length: 9
v_call: TRBV7-6
cdr3_aa: ASSGTNEQF

j_call: TRBJ2-7
cdr3_length: 11
v_call: TRBV6-1
cdr3_aa: ASSERTSGVEY

j_call: TRBJ1-3
cdr3_length: 13
v_call: TRBV7-8
cdr3_aa: ASSPLIPGGNTIY